These 30 T cell receptor beta chains originate from one sample sequenced in a study of blood T cell repertoires in COVID-19. The data were produced by immunoSEQ multiplex PCR, yet TCRdb's version contains in-frame clones alone and is incomplete. Of 200,000 or so clones listed, approximately 83% are singletons. Material: PBMCs or T cells enriched from blood (not recorded which). These receptors were taken from a man aged 35-49 years who had recovered from COVID-19.

The chain recombines TRBV6-5 with TRBJ1-3; D is perhaps TRBD1 (5 bases). The V end was cut by 6 bases, the J end by 0 bases, with 9 bases between. The V gene's germline CDR1 is MNHEY and CDR2 SVGAGI. CDR3 length: 14 residues. CDR3 residues: CASRRGFSGNTIYF. CDR3 in DNA: TGTGCCAGCAGACGGGGGTTCTCTGGAAACACCATATATTTT.

Only a few counts were recorded for this clone. Other DNA sequences within the sample encode an identical CDR3. The V gene is TRBV6-2 or TRBV6-3, the J gene TRBJ1-3; D not resolved. The CDR3 consists of 15 residues. The germline V gene has CDR1 MNHEY and CDR2 SVGEGT. Trimming took off 2 bases at V and 0 bases at J, with 8 bases between the two ends. In DNA, the CDR3 is TGTGCCAGCAGTTACCCCCGCAGCTCTGGAAACACCATATATTTT. This translates into CASSYPRSSGNTIYF.

The gene calls are TRBV6-5 and TRBJ1-5, with D tentatively TRBD1 (5 bases). The CDR3 runs 15 residues. Germline CDR1 MNHEY, CDR2 SVGAGI. Deletions cut 6 bases from V and 1 base from J, with 13 bases between. CDR3 in amino acids: CASSRGGGSNQPQHF. The CDR3 DNA reads as TGTGCCAGCAGCCGGGGCGGGGGGAGCAATCAGCCCCAGCATTTT.

The chain carries TRBV6-5 and TRBJ1-5; TRBD1 is a possible D gene (6 bases). The CDR3 runs to 13 residues. Germline CDR1 is MNHEY and CDR2 is SVGAGI. Trimming pared 6 bases from V and 2 bases from J, leaving 8 bases between. CDR3 amino acids: CASRGARNQPQHF. CDR3 nucleotide sequence: TGTGCCAGCAGGGGGGCACGCAATCAGCCCCAGCATTTT.

CDR3 DNA: TGTGCCAGCAGCCTCCTCGGGGGGACATTCTCTGGAAACACCATATATTTT. Amino acids: CASSLLGGTFSGNTIYF. This sequence joins TRBV5-5 and TRBJ1-3; possible D gene TRBD1, 6 bases. Germline CDR1 is SGHKS and CDR2 is YYEKEE (reference sequence). The V end lost 4 bases, the J end lost 0 bases, and 17 bases lay between the germline ends. CDR3 length equals 17 residues.

This clone was seen more than once but under ten times. The V call is TRBV30, the J call TRBJ1-5; D not resolved. The CDR3 consists of 15 residues. Looked up from germline, CDR1 is GTSNPN and CDR2 is SVGIG (reference sequence). Trimming took 0 bases from V and 6 from J, leaving 15 bases between them. DNA for the CDR3: TGTGCCTGGAGTGTCGGATCATTTTCGGGTCAGCCCCAGCATTTT. Amino acids: CAWSVGSFSGQPQHF.

The chain joins TRBV6-4 to TRBJ1-2, with TRBD1 matching 8 bases. CDR1 MRHNA and CDR2 SNTAGT come from the germline V gene. This CDR3 spans 15 amino acids. The V segment lost 6 bases and the J segment 3 bases; nucleotides outside the gene matches: 9. The CDR3 here is CASSEGTGPYYGYTF. CDR3 DNA: TGTGCCAGCAGCGAAGGGACAGGCCCCTACTATGGCTACACCTTC.

This chain joins TRBV6-1 and TRBJ2-7; perhaps TRBD1 as D (5 bases). Trimming left V 1 base short and J 3 bases short, with 13 bases between. Germline V gives CDR1 MNHNS, CDR2 SASEGT. This CDR3 has 15 residues. The DNA for the CDR3 is TGTGCCAGCAGTGAAGGTATAGGGGAAAACTACGAGCAGTACTTC. Translating it yields CASSEGIGENYEQYF.

This clone occurred a few times. This sequence joins TRBV19 and TRBJ2-2, with TRBD1 matching 9 bases. The germline V gene has CDR1 LNHDA and CDR2 SQIVND (reference sequence). The ends lost 10 bases at V and 6 bases at J; junction bases unmatched: 12. There are 15 residues in the CDR3. CDR3 sequence (DNA): TGTGCCACCTCGAGGGACAGGGTAGGGGCCGGGGAGCTGTTTTTT. This translates into CATSRDRVGAGELFF. The full variable domain, in which reference TRBV19 and TRBJ2-2 provide the parts outside the CDR3, is DGGITQSPKYLFRKEGQNVTLSCEQNLNHDAMYWYRQDPGQGLRLIYYSQIVNDFQKGDIAEGYSVSREKKESFPLTVTSAQKNPTAFYLCATSRDRVGAGELFFGEGSRLTVL.

The chain employs TRBV9 and TRBJ2-1; the D gene is possibly TRBD2 (6 bases). With 0 bases removed from V and 8 bases from J, the gap between germline ends came to 15 bases. CDR1 and CDR2 from the germline V gene are SGDLS and YYNGEE. The CDR3 is 15 amino acids. This CDR3 reads CASSVVGGSDDEQFF. The CDR3 DNA reads as TGTGCCAGCAGCGTAGTTGGAGGGTCGGACGATGAGCAGTTCTTC.

As DNA, the CDR3 is TGTGCCAGCAGCTTAACGGGCCTCACTGAAGCTTTCTTT. It codes for CASSLTGLTEAFF. This chain joins TRBV7-3 and TRBJ1-1; unclear D gene. Germline V gene data show CDR1 as SGHTA and CDR2 as FQGTGA. CDR3 length: 13 amino acids. Trimming shortened V by 0 bases and J by 4 bases, and 6 bases separated the two germline ends.

The rearrangement links TRBV5-6 to TRBJ1-2; TRBD1 matches 8 bases. V lost 3 bases to trimming and J lost 3 bases; unmatched junction nucleotides: 13. This CDR3 is built from 17 residues. Germline V CDR1 and CDR2: SGHDT, YYEEEE. The CDR3 region has the DNA TGTGCCAGCAGCTCCCCCCCCATTAAGGACAGGGACTATGGCTACACCTTC. This codes for CASSSPPIKDRDYGYTF.

V gene TRBV5-6 combines with J gene TRBJ1-1; D call uncertain. CDR1 and CDR2 (germline): SGHDT, YYEEEE. The CDR3 covers 11 residues. V was trimmed by 3 bases and J by 11 bases, leaving 11 bases between them. This CDR3 reads CASSYRSVAFF. The CDR3 DNA reads TGTGCCAGCAGCTATAGGAGCGTGGCTTTCTTT.

Concerning this clone itself: The germline gene is not matched at one end of the junction; a read error may be the cause. The chain uses TRBV5-1 and TRBJ1-2; 7 nucleotides align to TRBD1. CDR1 and CDR2 (germline): SGHRS, YFSETQ. The CDR3 consists of 15 residues. CDR3 residues: CASRLGDRHTGGYTF. In nucleotides, the CDR3 is TGCGCCAGCAGATTGGGGGACAGACATACCGGTGGCTACACCTTC.

The chain couples TRBV4-1 to TRBJ2-1; 8 bases agree with TRBD2. The V and J ends lost 4 bases and 4 bases, in that order; junction bases with no gene match: 9. Germline CDR1 reads MGHRA; CDR2 reads YSYEKL. This CDR3 is 16 amino acids long. The CDR3 sequence: CASSRSWRGVYNEQFF. For the CDR3, the DNA is TGCGCCAGCAGCCGGAGTTGGCGGGGGGTATACAATGAGCAGTTCTTC.

This clone has more than one count but fewer than ten. The CDR3 here is CASSRYSRGPLTDTQYF. Written as DNA, the CDR3 is TGTGCCAGCAGTAGGTACTCCAGGGGGCCTTTGACAGATACGCAGTATTTT. The V and J genes are TRBV27 and TRBJ2-3; TRBD1 aligns across 8 bases. CDR1 is MNHEY and CDR2 is SMNVEV in the germline V gene (reference sequence). V was pared by 5 bases and J by 3 bases, with 13 bases of the junction left unmatched. The CDR3 consists of 17 residues.

V is TRBV30 and J is TRBJ1-5; no firm D call. The CDR3 totals 14 residues. V lost 1 base to trimming and J lost 1 base, with 8 bases between them. Germline V gene data show CDR1 as GTSNPN and CDR2 as SVGIG (reference sequence). As DNA, the CDR3 is TGTGCCTGGAGTGGTATAGCGAGCAATCAGCCCCAGCATTTT. The encoded protein is CAWSGIASNQPQHF.

This chain joins TRBV7-2 and TRBJ1-2, with D possibly being TRBD1 (5 bases). V was trimmed by 5 bases and J by 4 bases, leaving 14 bases between them. The CDR3 extends over 14 amino acids. In germline, CDR1 is SGHTA, CDR2 FQGNSA. In DNA form, the CDR3 reads TGTGCCAGCAGCCCCAGGGATTTCCGCTATGGCTACACCTTC. Protein product: CASSPRDFRYGYTF.

This clone was detected once. The chain couples TRBV10-2 to TRBJ1-1; a possible D gene is TRBD1 (5 bases). There are 15 residues in the CDR3. The germline V gene encodes CDR1 WSHSY and CDR2 SAAADI. Trimming shortened V by 6 bases and J by 4 bases, and 18 bases separated the two germline ends. The CDR3 sequence is CASRRSGAGGTEAFF. In nucleotides, the CDR3 is TGCGCCAGCAGGAGGAGTGGCGCGGGGGGCACTGAAGCTTTCTTT.

V usage is TRBV27 and J usage is TRBJ1-2; TRBD1 aligns across 7 bases. Germline CDR1 and CDR2: MNHEY and SMNVEV (reference sequence). V was pared by 3 bases and J by 4 bases, with 8 bases of the junction left unmatched. CDR3 length equals 15 residues. For the CDR3, the DNA is TGTGCCAGCAGTTTCCATTCACAGGGGTCCTATGGCTACACCTTC. Protein product: CASSFHSQGSYGYTF.

The chain has TRBV2 and TRBJ1-2; TRBD1 is a possible D gene (5 bases). This CDR3 has 13 amino acids. Germline V gives CDR1 SNHLY, CDR2 FYNNEI. V lost 4 bases to trimming and J lost 4 bases, with 10 bases between them. CDR3 loop: CASSGDWAYGYTF. DNA for the CDR3: TGTGCCAGCAGTGGGGACTGGGCCTATGGCTACACCTTC.

This chain links TRBV5-1 with TRBJ1-2; possible D gene TRBD1, 5 bases. The V and J ends lost 3 bases and 8 bases respectively, with 17 bases between them. The germline V gene encodes CDR1 SGHRS and CDR2 YFSETQ. CDR3 length: 14 amino acids. The CDR3 protein is CASSWGYDEGGYTF. CDR3 bases: TGCGCCAGCAGCTGGGGCTACGACGAAGGGGGCTACACCTTC.

This chain connects TRBV6-5 to TRBJ1-5; 9 nucleotides match TRBD1. From germline, CDR1 is MNHEY and CDR2 SVGAGI. The CDR3 loop spans 15 amino acids. V shed 0 bases and J 6 bases; nucleotides not matched to a gene: 3. The CDR3 spells CASSYSGTGIQPQHF. CDR3 bases: TGTGCCAGCAGTTACTCGGGGACAGGGATTCAGCCCCAGCATTTT.

The V and J genes are TRBV3-1 (or the pseudogene TRBV3-2) and TRBJ1-5; D not resolved. CDR3 length: 17 residues. V lost 4 bases and J 1 base, leaving 17 bases between the germline ends. The germline gives CDR1 LGHDT, CDR2 YNNKEL (reference sequence). CDR3 loop: CASSPAALFGSNQPQHF. The DNA of the CDR3 is TGTGCCAGCAGCCCCGCGGCCCTCTTTGGAAGCAATCAGCCCCAGCATTTT.

This clone came up once. The chain has TRBV28 and TRBJ2-7; TRBD1 agrees at 7 bases. The CDR3 length is 15 residues. Per germline, CDR1 MDHEN and CDR2 SYDVKM. Losses at the gene ends were 4 bases for V and 0 bases for J; bases not matched to a gene: 6. In DNA, the CDR3 is TGTGCCAGCAGTTGGGTCAGGGACAGCTCCTACGAGCAGTACTTC. Translation gives CASSWVRDSSYEQYF.

J is TRBJ1-3 and V is TRBV28, with D unresolved. Germline CDR1 MDHEN, CDR2 SYDVKM. Trimming shortened V by 3 bases and J by 2 bases, and 8 bases separated the two germline ends. This CDR3 contains 14 residues. The CDR3 sequence is CASSLRNTGNTIYF. CDR3 DNA: TGTGCCAGCAGTTTGCGCAATACTGGAAACACCATATATTTT.

This clone occurred once. The gene calls are TRBV6-1 and TRBJ2-2, with D uncertain. CDR1 is MNHNS and CDR2 is SASEGT in the germline V gene. V dropped 2 bases and J dropped 0 bases, with 7 bases sitting between them. The CDR3 extends over 15 amino acids. The CDR3 region is CASSERGPNTGELFF. CDR3 DNA sequence: TGTGCCAGCAGTGAAAGAGGCCCGAACACCGGGGAGCTGTTTTTT.

The chain couples TRBV6-6 to TRBJ1-1, with D tentatively TRBD1 (5 bases). Deletions cut 3 bases from V and 5 bases from J, with 13 bases between. Germline V lookup: CDR1 MNHNY, CDR2 SVGAGI (reference sequence). CDR3 length: 14 amino acids. The CDR3 loop is CASSYRTGRTEAFF. CDR3 nucleotide sequence: TGTGCCAGCAGTTATCGAACAGGCCGGACTGAAGCTTTCTTT.

V is TRBV29-1 and J is TRBJ1-1; D unclear. Per the germline V gene, CDR1 is SQVTM and CDR2 is ANQGSEA. This CDR3 region has 12 residues. Between the trimmed V and J ends, which lost 3 bases and 8 bases, there was a span of 13 bases. The chain's CDR3 is CSVDLYQEEAFF. The CDR3 DNA is TGCAGCGTTGACCTTTATCAAGAGGAAGCTTTCTTT.

The V gene is TRBV19, the J gene TRBJ2-2; a weak D match, TRBD1 (5 bases). The V gene lost 5 bases and the J gene lost 7 bases, with 14 bases spanning the gap. The germline V gene encodes CDR1 LNHDA and CDR2 SQIVND (reference sequence). The CDR3 extends over 14 amino acids. In DNA, the CDR3 is TGTGCCAGTAGTGGAAACCTAGGGGTCGGGGAGCTGTTTTTT. This gives the protein CASSGNLGVGELFF.